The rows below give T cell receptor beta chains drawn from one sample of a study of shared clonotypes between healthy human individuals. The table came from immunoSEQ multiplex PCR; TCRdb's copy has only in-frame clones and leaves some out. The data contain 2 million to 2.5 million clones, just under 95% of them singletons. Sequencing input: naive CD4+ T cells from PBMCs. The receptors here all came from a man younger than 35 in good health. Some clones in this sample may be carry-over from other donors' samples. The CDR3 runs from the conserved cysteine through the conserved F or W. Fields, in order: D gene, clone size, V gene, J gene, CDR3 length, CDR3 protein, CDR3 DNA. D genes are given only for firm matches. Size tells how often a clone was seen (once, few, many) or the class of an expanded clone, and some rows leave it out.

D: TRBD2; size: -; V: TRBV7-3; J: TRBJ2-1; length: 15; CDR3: CASSLALAGYNEQFF; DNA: TGTGCCAGCAGCTTAGCACTAGCGGGGTACAATGAGCAGTTCTTC
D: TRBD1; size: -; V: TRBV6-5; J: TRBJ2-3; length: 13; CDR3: CATRQGGTDTQYF; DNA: TGTGCCACCAGACAGGGGGGCACAGATACGCAGTATTTT
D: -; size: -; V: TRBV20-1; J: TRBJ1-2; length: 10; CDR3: CSPQPSGYTF; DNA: TGCAGTCCGCAACCATCTGGCTACACCTTC
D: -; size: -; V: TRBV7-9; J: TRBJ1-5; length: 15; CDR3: CASSLGSGQLQPQHF; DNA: TGTGCCAGCAGCCTAGGGAGTGGGCAGCTTCAGCCCCAGCATTTT
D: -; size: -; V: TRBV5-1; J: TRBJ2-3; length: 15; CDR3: CASSLWQGTTFTQYF; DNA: TGCGCCAGCAGCTTGTGGCAGGGGACAACTTTTACGCAGTATTTT
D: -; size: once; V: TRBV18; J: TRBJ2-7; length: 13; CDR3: CASTVGLSYEQYF; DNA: TGTGCCAGTACAGTGGGACTTAGTTACGAGCAGTACTTC
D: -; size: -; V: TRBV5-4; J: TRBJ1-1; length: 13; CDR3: CASSTPGDAEAFF; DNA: TGTGCCAGCAGCACACCGGGGGATGCTGAAGCTTTCTTT
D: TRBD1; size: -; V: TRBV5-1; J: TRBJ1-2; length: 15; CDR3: CASSRTGGADYGYTF; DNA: TGCGCCAGCAGCCGGACAGGGGGCGCGGACTATGGCTACACCTTC
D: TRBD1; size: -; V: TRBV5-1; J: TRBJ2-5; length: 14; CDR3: CASSYTGVQETQYF; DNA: TGCGCCAGCAGCTATACAGGGGTCCAAGAGACCCAGTACTTC
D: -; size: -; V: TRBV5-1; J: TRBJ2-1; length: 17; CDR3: CASSLAGLNGPGNEQFF; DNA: TGCGCCAGCAGCTTGGCGGGACTTAACGGACCGGGGAATGAGCAGTTCTTC
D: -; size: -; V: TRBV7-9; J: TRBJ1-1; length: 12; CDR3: CASSLLGVEAFF; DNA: TGTGCCAGCAGCTTATTAGGGGTTGAAGCTTTCTTT
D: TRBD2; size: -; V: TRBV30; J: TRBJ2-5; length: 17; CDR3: CAWTRAASGSGQETQYF; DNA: TGTGCCTGGACTCGGGCGGCTAGCGGGAGCGGGCAAGAGACCCAGTACTTC
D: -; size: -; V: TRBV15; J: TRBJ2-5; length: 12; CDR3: CATSKSRETQYF; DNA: TGTGCCACCAGCAAGAGCAGGGAGACCCAGTACTTC
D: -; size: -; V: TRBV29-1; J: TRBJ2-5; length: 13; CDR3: CSVVPSLPETQYF; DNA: TGCAGCGTTGTCCCGAGCCTCCCAGAGACCCAGTACTTC
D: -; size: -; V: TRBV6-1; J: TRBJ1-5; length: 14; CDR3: CASSWGEASSPQHF; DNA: TGTGCCAGCAGTTGGGGAGAGGCTAGTTCGCCCCAGCATTTT
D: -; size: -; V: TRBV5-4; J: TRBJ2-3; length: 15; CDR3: CASSLVASTTDTQYF; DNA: TGTGCCAGCAGCTTGGTAGCCAGCACCACAGATACGCAGTATTTT
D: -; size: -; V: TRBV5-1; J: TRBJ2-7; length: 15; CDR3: CASSLGPPAYYEQYF; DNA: TGCGCCAGCAGCTTAGGACCCCCCGCCTACTACGAGCAGTACTTC
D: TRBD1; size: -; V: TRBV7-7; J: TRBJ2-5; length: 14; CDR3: CASSRDRGRETQYF; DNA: TGTGCCAGCAGCCGGGACAGGGGGCGAGAGACCCAGTACTTC
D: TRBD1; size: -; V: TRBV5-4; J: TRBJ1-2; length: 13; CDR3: CASSQTGGYGYTF; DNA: TGTGCCAGCAGCCAGACAGGGGGCTATGGCTACACCTTC
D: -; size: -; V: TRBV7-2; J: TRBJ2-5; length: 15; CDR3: CASSARQVPGETQYF; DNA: TGTGCCAGCAGCGCCCGACAGGTTCCCGGGGAGACCCAGTACTTC
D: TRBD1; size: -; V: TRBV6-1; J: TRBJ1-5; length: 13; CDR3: CASYTGVNQPQHF; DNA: TGTGCCAGCTATACAGGGGTAAATCAGCCCCAGCATTTT
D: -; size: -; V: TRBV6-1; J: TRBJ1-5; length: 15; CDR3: CASSEYGRFNQPQHF; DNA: TGTGCCAGCAGTGAATACGGCAGATTCAATCAGCCCCAGCATTTT
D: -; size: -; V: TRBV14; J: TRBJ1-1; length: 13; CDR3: CASSQDPNTEAFF; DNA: TGTGCCAGCAGCCAAGACCCGAACACTGAAGCTTTCTTT
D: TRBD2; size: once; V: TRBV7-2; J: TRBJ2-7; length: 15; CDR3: CASSLVSGVSYEQYF; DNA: TGTGCCAGCAGCTTAGTGAGCGGGGTCTCCTACGAGCAGTACTTC
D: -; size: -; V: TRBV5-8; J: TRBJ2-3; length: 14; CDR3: CASSRPTSTDTQYF; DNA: TGTGCCAGCAGCAGACCTACAAGCACAGATACGCAGTATTTT
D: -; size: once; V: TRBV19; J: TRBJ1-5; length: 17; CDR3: CASRAEPRGSTVQPQHF; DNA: TGTGCCAGTAGAGCGGAACCCCGGGGTAGTACGGTTCAGCCCCAGCATTTT
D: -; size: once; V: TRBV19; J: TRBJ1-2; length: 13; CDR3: CASSIDDGYGYTF; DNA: TGTGCCAGTAGTATTGACGACGGTTATGGCTACACCTTC
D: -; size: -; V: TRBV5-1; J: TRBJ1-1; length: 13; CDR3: CASSFGTPDRAFF; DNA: TGCGCCAGCAGCTTCGGGACCCCCGACCGAGCTTTCTTT
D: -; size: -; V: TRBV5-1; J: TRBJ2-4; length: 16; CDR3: CASSATGPLAKNIQYF; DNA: TGCGCCAGCAGCGCTACAGGTCCGCTAGCCAAAAACATTCAGTACTTC
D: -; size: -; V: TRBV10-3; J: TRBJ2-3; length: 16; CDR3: CAIRDPRGGTAGTQYF; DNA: TGTGCCATCAGGGACCCAAGGGGGGGGACCGCCGGTACGCAGTATTTT
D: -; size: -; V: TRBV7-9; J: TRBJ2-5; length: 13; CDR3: CASSPGGRETQYF; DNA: TGTGCCAGCAGCCCAGGAGGGAGAGAGACCCAGTACTTC
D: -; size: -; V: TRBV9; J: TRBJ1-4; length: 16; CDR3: CASSHGTTTTNEKLFF; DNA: TGTGCCAGCAGCCACGGCACGACGACAACTAATGAAAAACTGTTTTTT
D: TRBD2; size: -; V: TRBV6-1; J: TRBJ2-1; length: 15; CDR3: CASSGGTSGNNEQFF; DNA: TGTGCCAGCAGTGGCGGGACTAGCGGGAACAATGAGCAGTTCTTC
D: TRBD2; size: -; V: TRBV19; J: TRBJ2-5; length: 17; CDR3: CASSIMALAGEGETQYF; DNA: TGTGCCAGTAGTATAATGGCACTAGCGGGGGAAGGAGAGACCCAGTACTTC
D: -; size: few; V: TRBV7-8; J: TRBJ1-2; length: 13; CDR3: CASSSTGVYGYTF; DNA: TGTGCCAGCAGCTCGACAGGAGTCTATGGCTACACCTTC
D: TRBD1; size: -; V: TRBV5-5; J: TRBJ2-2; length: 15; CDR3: CASSPHRGTAGELFF; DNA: TGTGCCAGCAGCCCCCACAGGGGAACGGCCGGGGAGCTGTTTTTT